Listed below are T cell receptor beta chains from one sample, sequenced in a study of cytomegalovirus exposure and HLA in healthy donors. Using immunoSEQ multiplex PCR, the repertoire was profiled, and TCRdb retains in-frame clones only, with some absent. The sample holds about 110,000 clones, 70% to 80% seen once. The sample comprised PBMCs. The receptor set was obtained from a man aged 55 to 69 in good health and CMV-seronegative. Each CDR3 is given with its conserved first and last residue. D genes are given only for firm matches. The size entry is marked missing in some rows and otherwise reads once, few, many or a size class.

V	D	J	size	DNA	CDR3
TRBV6-1	.	TRBJ2-2	.	TGTGCCAGCAGTGGATTTCCGGGGGGCAACACCGGGGAGCTGTTTTTT	CASSGFPGGNTGELFF
TRBV25-1	.	TRBJ1-1	.	TGTGCCAGCAGTGATCCCGTCCAGGGGAGCGCTGAAGCTTTCTTT	CASSDPVQGSAEAFF
TRBV6-6	TRBD1	TRBJ2-5	.	TGTGCCTGCGACAGGGCTGACGAGACCCAGTACTTC	CACDRADETQYF
TRBV7-9	TRBD1	TRBJ1-4	.	TGTGCCAGCAGCCCAACGGGGACAGCCCCTAATGAAAAACTGTTTTTT	CASSPTGTAPNEKLFF
TRBV7-2	TRBD2	TRBJ2-6	.	TGTGCCAGCAGCTTAGCCGCGGGGGTCTCTGGGGCCAACGTCCTGACTTTC	CASSLAAGVSGANVLTF
TRBV7-3	TRBD1	TRBJ2-1	.	TGTGCCAGCAGTTCAACCGGGACAGGGGGCCCTCAATTCTTC	CASSSTGTGGPQFF
TRBV5-1	TRBD1	TRBJ2-2	.	TGCGCCAGCAGATGGCTCGGACAGGGGTCCGGGGAGCTGTTTTTT	CASRWLGQGSGELFF
TRBV5-4	.	TRBJ1-2	.	TGTGCCAGCAGCCCAGGAGGACTCGGGTCAACGGGGGGCTACACCTTC	CASSPGGLGSTGGYTF
TRBV7-9	.	TRBJ1-6	few	TGTGCCAGCAGCTTAGCGAACGGAGATTCACCCCTCCACTTT	CASSLANGDSPLHF
TRBV6-6	TRBD1	TRBJ2-7	.	TGTGCCAGCAGTCCCAGAACCGGGACAGGGGGCGAGCAGTACTTC	CASSPRTGTGGEQYF
TRBV5-1	.	TRBJ1-1	.	TGCACCAGCAGCATCCTCCCCGGGAACACTGAAGCTTTCTTT	CTSSILPGNTEAFF
TRBV5-1	TRBD1	TRBJ2-2	.	TGCGCCAGCATTTCGGGGACCGGGACAGGGTCATCCGGGGAGCTGTTTTTT	CASISGTGTGSSGELFF
TRBV7-2	TRBD1	TRBJ2-3	few	TGTGCCAGCAGCCTAAACAGGGGGCCAGATACGCAGTATTTT	CASSLNRGPDTQYF
TRBV30	TRBD2	TRBJ2-7	.	TGTGCCTCAAGCCCAGCGGGGTCCCCTTACGAGCAGTACTTC	CASSPAGSPYEQYF